The present T cell receptor (beta chain) was sequenced within a study of T cell responses to AZD1222 COVID-19 vaccine. Note on this clone: Its antigen is still unknown.

General observations from the study: Baseline seropositivity characterized only a handful of AZD1222 recipients.

Some clones are missing from TCRdb's copy, which holds only in-frame ones; the method was immunoSEQ multiplex PCR. The repertoire holds about 100,000 clones, with around 90% as singletons. Trimming took 0 bases from V and 8 from J, leaving 14 bases between them. Germline V gene lookup returns CDR1 SGHRS and CDR2 YFSETQ. The CDR3 is 15 residues long. This specimen was peripheral blood, taken on day 0 of AZD1222 vaccination. This receptor was identified in an adult in good health. The chain combines TRBV5-1 with TRBJ1-4; perhaps TRBD1 as D (5 bases). The CDR3 region has the DNA TGCGCCAGCAGCTTGGATGGGGGGGTTGCGGAAAAACTGTTTTTT. This translates into CASSLDGGVAEKLFF.